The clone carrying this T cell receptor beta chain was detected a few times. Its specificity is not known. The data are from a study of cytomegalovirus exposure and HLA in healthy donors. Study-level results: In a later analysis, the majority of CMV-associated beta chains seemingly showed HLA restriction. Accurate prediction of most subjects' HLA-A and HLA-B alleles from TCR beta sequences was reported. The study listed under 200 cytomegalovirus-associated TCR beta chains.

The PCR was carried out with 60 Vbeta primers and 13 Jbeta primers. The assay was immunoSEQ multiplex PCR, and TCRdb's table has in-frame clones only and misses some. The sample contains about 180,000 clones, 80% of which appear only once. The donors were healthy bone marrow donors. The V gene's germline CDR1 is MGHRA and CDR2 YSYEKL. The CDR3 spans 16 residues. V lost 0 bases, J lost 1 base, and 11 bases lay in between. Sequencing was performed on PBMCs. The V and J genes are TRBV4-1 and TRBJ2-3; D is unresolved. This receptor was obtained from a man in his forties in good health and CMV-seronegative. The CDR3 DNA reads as TGCGCCAGCAGCCAAGATCGGGTAGTGGGCACAGATACGCAGTATTTT. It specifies CASSQDRVVGTDTQYF.